Sequencing of this T cell receptor (beta chain) was carried out in a study of graft-versus-host responses after intestinal transplantation. V was pared by 4 bases and J by 9 bases, with 12 bases of the junction left unmatched. CDR3 length: 16 residues. CDR1 SGHNT and CDR2 YYREEE come from the germline V gene (reference sequence). A remark on this clone: Its antigen is currently unknown.

The assay was immunoSEQ multiplex PCR, and TCRdb's table has in-frame clones only and misses some. This table has roughly 110,000 clones, about 87% appearing once. The chain couples TRBV5-4 to TRBJ2-1; TRBD2 agrees at 11 bases. The source was unstimulated CD4+ T cells sorted from spleen or lymph node cells, collected before transplant. The clonotype originates from a human donor who was the organ donor for an intestinal transplant. CDR3 coding DNA: TGTGCCAGCAGCCCAATGATAGCGGGGGGGGCGGTTGAGCAGTTCTTC. This sequence encodes CASSPMIAGGAVEQFF. The full variable domain, with the rest looked up from reference TRBV5-4 and TRBJ2-1, is ETGVTQSPTHLIKTRGQQVTLRCSSQSGHNTVSWYQQALGQGPQFIFQYYREEENGRGNFPPRFSGLQFPNYSSELNVNALELDDSALYLCASSPMIAGGAVEQFFGPGTRLTVL.